The clone carrying this T cell receptor (beta chain) appeared many times. Antigen: not known. This sample was included in a study of T-cell reconstitution after alpha-beta-depleted transplantation in children. V gave up 5 bases and J gave up 2 bases; unmatched junction bases: 6. The CDR3 is 14 amino acids. The V gene's germline CDR1 is SGHVS and CDR2 FNYEAQ. Unique molecular identifiers featured in how the TCRbeta library was prepared. Each CDR3 protein gets one entry after TCRdb re-called the PCR reads with MiXCR. The data contain 210,000 or so distinct CDR3 sequences, roughly 10% of them singletons. General study results and limits: A year had passed since transplant, and T-cell counts and diversity by then came mostly from newly produced T cells. Certain patients had high TCRbeta diversity at day 60, and it came from recipient T cells and thymic progenitors that survived. In patients about two months after transplant, alpha-beta T cells reportedly arose from several hundred expanded graft clones.

The chain recombines TRBV7-6 with TRBJ2-7, with TRBD1 identical over 7 bases. The sequencing here drew on PBMCs, taken before TCRalphabeta/CD19-depleted stem cell transplant. The sequence was collected from a child younger than two with acute myeloid leukemia, due to receive a stem cell transplant. The CDR3 nucleotides are TGTGCCAGCAGCATCTGGACAGGAACCTACGAGCAGTACTTC. Translated, it gives CASSIWTGTYEQYF.